The entry that follows covers one T cell receptor (beta chain) sequence. As yet, its antigen is unknown. The CDR3 has 14 amino acids. The germline V and J ends were trimmed by 0 bases and 5 bases, with 8 bases remaining between them. CDR1 and CDR2 (germline): SGHRS, YFSETQ. This specimen belongs to a study of T cells after yellow fever vaccination. The study's findings and limits: Of the clonotypes, a small share occurred in both CD4 and CD8 compartments. High-abundance clonotypes from the bulk population could contaminate FACS-sorted repertoires.

TCRdb re-called the 5' RACE reads through MiXCR, storing one row per CDR3 protein. The sample contains about 340,000 distinct CDR3 sequences, 3% to 4.5% of which appear only once. This specimen consisted of PBMCs, obtained 5 days after the yellow fever booster vaccination. The chain recombines TRBV5-1 with TRBJ1-4; D is unclear. The sequence was collected from a man aged 18 to 30 who received the YFV17D yellow fever vaccine. The CDR3 spells CASSLDSSNEKLFF. In DNA, the CDR3 is TGCGCCAGCAGCTTGGACAGTTCAAATGAAAAACTGTTTTTT.